Listed below are T cell receptor beta chains from one sample, sequenced in a study of shared clonotypes between healthy human individuals. Method: immunoSEQ multiplex PCR; TCRdb's copy keeps in-frame clones and lacks some. The top ten hold about 0.45% of the sample, which has over 1.5 million clones, under 99% seen once. Sequencing input: naive CD4+ T cells sorted from blood. The receptors were gathered from a man aged 25-40 years in good health. CDR3s include the opening cysteine and the closing phenylalanine or tryptophan. D genes are given only for firm matches. The listing skips clone size in some rows; elsewhere it reads once, few, many or a size class.

d_call: NA; clone_size: NA; v_call: TRBV6-4; j_call: TRBJ1-1; cdr3_aa: CASSKEEDTEAFF; cdr3_nt: TGTGCCAGCTCCAAAGAGGAGGACACTGAAGCTTTCTTT
d_call: TRBD2; clone_size: NA; v_call: TRBV11-2; j_call: TRBJ2-3; cdr3_aa: CASSLNGGRSDTQYF; cdr3_nt: TGTGCCAGCAGCTTAAATGGCGGGAGGTCAGATACGCAGTATTTT
d_call: NA; clone_size: NA; v_call: TRBV4-3; j_call: TRBJ1-5; cdr3_aa: CARRGGDSNQPQHF; cdr3_nt: TGCGCCAGAAGGGGGGGGGATAGCAATCAGCCCCAGCATTTT
d_call: NA; clone_size: NA; v_call: TRBV14; j_call: TRBJ1-4; cdr3_aa: CASSQDLFSEKLFF; cdr3_nt: TGTGCCAGCAGCCAAGATCTTTTTTCAGAAAAACTGTTTTTT
d_call: NA; clone_size: once; v_call: TRBV2; j_call: TRBJ2-2; cdr3_aa: CASSIMPRKNSGELFF; cdr3_nt: TGTGCCAGCAGTATTATGCCTAGAAAGAACTCCGGGGAGCTGTTTTTT
d_call: TRBD2; clone_size: NA; v_call: TRBV30; j_call: TRBJ2-3; cdr3_aa: CAWSGLAADTQYF; cdr3_nt: TGTGCCTGGAGCGGGCTAGCGGCAGATACGCAGTATTTT
d_call: NA; clone_size: NA; v_call: TRBV29-1; j_call: TRBJ2-2; cdr3_aa: CSVEDQFGGELFF; cdr3_nt: TGCAGCGTTGAAGATCAATTTGGCGGGGAGCTGTTTTTT
d_call: NA; clone_size: NA; v_call: TRBV2; j_call: TRBJ2-5; cdr3_aa: CASSWGSEETQYF; cdr3_nt: TGTGCCAGCAGTTGGGGTAGCGAAGAGACCCAGTACTTC
d_call: TRBD2; clone_size: NA; v_call: TRBV19; j_call: TRBJ2-3; cdr3_aa: CASSILWVTSGPSGDTQYF; cdr3_nt: TGTGCCAGTAGTATTTTGTGGGTGACTAGCGGGCCCTCCGGAGATACGCAGTATTTT
d_call: NA; clone_size: NA; v_call: TRBV9; j_call: TRBJ1-1; cdr3_aa: CASSGAMGGKTEAFF; cdr3_nt: TGTGCCAGCAGCGGAGCCATGGGGGGGAAAACTGAAGCTTTCTTT
d_call: TRBD2; clone_size: NA; v_call: TRBV28; j_call: TRBJ2-5; cdr3_aa: CASSLPPPGLAGGSGETQYF; cdr3_nt: TGTGCCAGCAGTTTGCCCCCTCCGGGGCTAGCGGGAGGGTCTGGGGAGACCCAGTACTTC
d_call: NA; clone_size: NA; v_call: TRBV5-8; j_call: TRBJ2-3; cdr3_aa: CADQAYWGADTQYF; cdr3_nt: TGTGCCGATCAGGCTTACTGGGGGGCAGATACGCAGTATTTT
d_call: TRBD2; clone_size: NA; v_call: TRBV7-3; j_call: TRBJ2-1; cdr3_aa: CASRPGTSGRINEQFF; cdr3_nt: TGTGCCAGCAGGCCCGGGACTAGCGGGAGAATCAATGAGCAGTTCTTC
d_call: NA; clone_size: once; v_call: TRBV5-1; j_call: TRBJ2-1; cdr3_aa: CASSLGWSIDEQFF; cdr3_nt: TGCGCCAGCAGCTTGGGGTGGTCGATCGATGAGCAGTTCTTC
d_call: NA; clone_size: NA; v_call: TRBV19; j_call: TRBJ1-5; cdr3_aa: CASRTGDSNQPQHF; cdr3_nt: TGTGCCAGTCGTACGGGGGATAGCAATCAGCCCCAGCATTTT
d_call: NA; clone_size: NA; v_call: TRBV25-1; j_call: TRBJ1-2; cdr3_aa: CASSDRGPNYGYTF; cdr3_nt: TGTGCCAGCAGTGATCGCGGACCTAACTATGGCTACACCTTC
d_call: NA; clone_size: NA; v_call: TRBV28; j_call: TRBJ2-7; cdr3_aa: CASSFSPPSYEQYF; cdr3_nt: TGTGCCAGCAGTTTTTCCCCCCCCTCCTACGAGCAGTACTTC
d_call: TRBD1; clone_size: once; v_call: TRBV7-9; j_call: TRBJ2-1; cdr3_aa: CASSKQGAYNEQFF; cdr3_nt: TGTGCCAGCAGCAAACAGGGGGCATACAATGAGCAGTTCTTC
d_call: NA; clone_size: NA; v_call: TRBV16; j_call: TRBJ1-1; cdr3_aa: CASSQSGNTEAFF; cdr3_nt: TGTGCCAGCAGCCAATCTGGGAACACTGAAGCTTTCTTT
d_call: TRBD1; clone_size: NA; v_call: TRBV7-9; j_call: TRBJ2-7; cdr3_aa: CASSPGTGEREQYF; cdr3_nt: TGTGCCAGCAGCCCCGGGACAGGGGAGCGCGAGCAGTACTTC
d_call: NA; clone_size: NA; v_call: TRBV7-9; j_call: TRBJ2-7; cdr3_aa: CASSLDGASYEQYF; cdr3_nt: TGTGCCAGCAGCTTAGATGGAGCCTCCTACGAGCAGTACTTC
d_call: NA; clone_size: NA; v_call: TRBV5-4; j_call: TRBJ2-7; cdr3_aa: CASSLGYSYEQYF; cdr3_nt: TGTGCCAGCAGCTTGGGGTATAGTTACGAGCAGTACTTC
d_call: TRBD2; clone_size: NA; v_call: TRBV5-1; j_call: TRBJ2-1; cdr3_aa: CASSLDLAGSIYNEQFF; cdr3_nt: TGCGCCAGCAGCTTGGACCTAGCGGGTTCCATCTACAATGAGCAGTTCTTC
d_call: TRBD2; clone_size: NA; v_call: TRBV27; j_call: TRBJ2-1; cdr3_aa: CASSLRTLAGGVYNEQFF; cdr3_nt: TGTGCCAGCAGTTTAAGGACCTTAGCGGGAGGTGTATACAATGAGCAGTTCTTC
d_call: TRBD2; clone_size: NA; v_call: TRBV27; j_call: TRBJ2-7; cdr3_aa: CASSLRSGRGYEQYF; cdr3_nt: TGTGCCAGCAGTTTAAGGAGCGGGAGAGGCTACGAGCAGTACTTC
d_call: NA; clone_size: NA; v_call: TRBV2; j_call: TRBJ2-7; cdr3_aa: CASTEKTGIGYEQYF; cdr3_nt: TGTGCCAGCACTGAGAAGACAGGTATTGGCTACGAGCAGTACTTC
d_call: NA; clone_size: NA; v_call: TRBV7-2; j_call: TRBJ2-4; cdr3_aa: CASSLGNIQYF; cdr3_nt: TGTGCCAGCAGCTTAGGTAACATTCAGTACTTC
d_call: NA; clone_size: NA; v_call: TRBV12-5; j_call: TRBJ2-1; cdr3_aa: CASGLPDHNEQFF; cdr3_nt: TGTGCTAGTGGTTTGCCAGATCATAATGAGCAGTTCTTC
d_call: NA; clone_size: NA; v_call: TRBV5-4; j_call: TRBJ2-4; cdr3_aa: CASSTVPGRFQYF; cdr3_nt: TGTGCCAGCAGCACCGTCCCGGGACGGTTTCAGTACTTC
d_call: TRBD2; clone_size: NA; v_call: TRBV5-1; j_call: TRBJ2-5; cdr3_aa: CASSVRGLARQETQYF; cdr3_nt: TGCGCCAGCAGCGTGAGGGGACTAGCGAGACAAGAGACCCAGTACTTC
d_call: TRBD2; clone_size: once; v_call: TRBV11-2; j_call: TRBJ2-7; cdr3_aa: CASRSSGSYSYEQYF; cdr3_nt: TGTGCCAGCAGGTCTAGCGGATCTTACTCCTACGAGCAGTACTTC
d_call: TRBD1; clone_size: once; v_call: TRBV14; j_call: TRBJ2-7; cdr3_aa: CASSQGQYNEQYF; cdr3_nt: TGTGCCAGCAGCCAGGGACAGTACAACGAGCAGTACTTC
d_call: NA; clone_size: NA; v_call: TRBV28; j_call: TRBJ2-7; cdr3_aa: CASTQLRGNYYEQYF; cdr3_nt: TGTGCCAGCACTCAACTGCGGGGTAATTACTACGAGCAGTACTTC
d_call: TRBD2; clone_size: once; v_call: TRBV10-2; j_call: TRBJ2-1; cdr3_aa: CASSESAALAGNEQFF; cdr3_nt: TGCGCCAGCAGTGAGTCTGCGGCACTAGCGGGGAATGAGCAGTTCTTC
d_call: TRBD1; clone_size: NA; v_call: TRBV15; j_call: TRBJ2-7; cdr3_aa: CATSTGQGVDEQYF; cdr3_nt: TGTGCCACCAGCACTGGACAGGGTGTTGACGAGCAGTACTTC
d_call: TRBD1; clone_size: NA; v_call: TRBV13; j_call: TRBJ1-1; cdr3_aa: CASSLAEQGRTEAFF; cdr3_nt: TGTGCCAGCAGCCTAGCTGAACAGGGGCGGACTGAAGCTTTCTTT
d_call: NA; clone_size: once; v_call: TRBV5-4; j_call: TRBJ2-5; cdr3_aa: CASSTGTFKETQYF; cdr3_nt: TGTGCCAGCAGCACCGGGACTTTCAAAGAGACCCAGTACTTC
d_call: NA; clone_size: NA; v_call: TRBV5-4; j_call: TRBJ2-1; cdr3_aa: CASSLAGISYNEQFF; cdr3_nt: TGTGCCAGCAGCTTGGCTGGGATATCTTACAATGAGCAGTTCTTC
d_call: NA; clone_size: once; v_call: TRBV6-5; j_call: TRBJ2-3; cdr3_aa: CASSYRATSTDTQYF; cdr3_nt: TGTGCCAGCAGTTACCGGGCTACCAGCACAGATACGCAGTATTTT
d_call: TRBD1; clone_size: NA; v_call: TRBV18; j_call: TRBJ2-5; cdr3_aa: CASSPTGSHETQYF; cdr3_nt: TGTGCCAGCTCACCGACAGGGAGCCACGAGACCCAGTACTTC
d_call: NA; clone_size: NA; v_call: TRBV2; j_call: TRBJ2-1; cdr3_aa: CASITRDRGSSYNEQFF; cdr3_nt: TGTGCCAGCATCACCCGGGACCGGGGTAGCTCCTACAATGAGCAGTTCTTC